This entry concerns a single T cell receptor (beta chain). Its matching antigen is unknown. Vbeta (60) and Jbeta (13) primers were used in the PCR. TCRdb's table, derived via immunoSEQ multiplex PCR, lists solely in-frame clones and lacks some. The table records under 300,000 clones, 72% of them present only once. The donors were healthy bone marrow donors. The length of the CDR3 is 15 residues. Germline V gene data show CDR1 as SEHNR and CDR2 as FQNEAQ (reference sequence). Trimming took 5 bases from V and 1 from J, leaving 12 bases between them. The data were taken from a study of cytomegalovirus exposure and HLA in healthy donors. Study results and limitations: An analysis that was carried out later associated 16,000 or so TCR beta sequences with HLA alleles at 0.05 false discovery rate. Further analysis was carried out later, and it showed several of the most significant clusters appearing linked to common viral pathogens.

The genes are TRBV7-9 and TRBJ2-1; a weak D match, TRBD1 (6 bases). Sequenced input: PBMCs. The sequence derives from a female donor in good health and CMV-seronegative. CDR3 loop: CASSLGTGSYNEQFF. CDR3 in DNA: TGTGCCAGCAGCCTAGGAACAGGGTCCTACAATGAGCAGTTCTTC.